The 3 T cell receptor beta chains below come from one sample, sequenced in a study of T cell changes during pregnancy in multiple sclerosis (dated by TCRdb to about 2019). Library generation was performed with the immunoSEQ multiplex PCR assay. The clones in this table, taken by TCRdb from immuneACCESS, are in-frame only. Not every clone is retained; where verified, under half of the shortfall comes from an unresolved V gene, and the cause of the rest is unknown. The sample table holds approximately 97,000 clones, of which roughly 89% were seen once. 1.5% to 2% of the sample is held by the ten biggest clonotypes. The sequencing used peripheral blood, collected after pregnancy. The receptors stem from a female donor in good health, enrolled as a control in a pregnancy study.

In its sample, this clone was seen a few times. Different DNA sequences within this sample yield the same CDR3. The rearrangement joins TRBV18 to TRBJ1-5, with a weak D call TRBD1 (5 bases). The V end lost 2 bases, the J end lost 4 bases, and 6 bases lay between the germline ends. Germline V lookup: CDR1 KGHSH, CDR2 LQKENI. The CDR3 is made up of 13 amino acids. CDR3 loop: CASSPDRNQPQHF. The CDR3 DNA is TGTGCCAGCTCACCAGACAGAAATCAGCCCCAGCATTTT. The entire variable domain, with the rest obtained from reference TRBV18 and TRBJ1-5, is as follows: NAGVMQNPRHLVRRRGQEARLRCSPMKGHSHVYWYRQLPEEGLKFMVYLQKENIIDESGMPKERFSAEFPKEGPSILRIQQVVRGDSAAYFCASSPDRNQPQHFGDGTRLSIL.

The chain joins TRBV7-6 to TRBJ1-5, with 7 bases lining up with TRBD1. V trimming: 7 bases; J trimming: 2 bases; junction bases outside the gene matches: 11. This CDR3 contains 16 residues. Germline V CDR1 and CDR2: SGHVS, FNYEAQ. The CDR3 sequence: CASNTLQGKGNQPQHF. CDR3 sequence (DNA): TGTGCCAGCAATACATTACAGGGGAAGGGCAATCAGCCCCAGCATTTT. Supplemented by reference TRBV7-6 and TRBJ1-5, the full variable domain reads GAGVSQSPRYKVTKRGQDVALRCDPISGHVSLYWYRQALGQGPEFLTYFNYEAQQDKSGLPNDRFSAERPEGSISTLTIQRTEQRDSAMYRCASNTLQGKGNQPQHFGDGTRLSIL.

CDR3 amino acids: CASSLKVGGTGNTIYF. CDR3 bases: TGTGCCAGCAGCTTAAAAGTCGGGGGGACTGGAAACACCATATATTTT. The rearrangement links TRBV7-2 to TRBJ1-3; tentative D call: TRBD1 (5 bases). The CDR3 runs to 16 residues. V was trimmed by 2 bases and J by 2 bases, leaving 13 bases between them. CDR1 is SGHTA, CDR2 FQGNSA, per germline.